The 16 T cell receptor beta chains reported below all come from one sample, sequenced in a study of OX40 agonist ivuxolimab in advanced cancers. Repertoires were generated with immunoSEQ multiplex PCR, while TCRdb's copy carries only in-frame clones and drops some. The table records about 71,000 clones, about 78% of them present only once. Specimen: CD4+ or CD8+ T cells sorted from blood, collected in a trial of the OX40 agonist ivuxolimab. The receptors here all came from an adult with an advanced solid tumor such as melanoma, head and neck, liver or kidney cancer.

The chain employs TRBV11-3 and TRBJ2-5; D ambiguous. CDR3 length: 12 amino acids. In germline, CDR1 is SGHNT, CDR2 YENEEA. The ends were cut back, 3 bases at V and 5 bases at J, with 7 bases in the middle. The CDR3 loop reads CASSFAEETQYF. Written as DNA, the CDR3 is TGTGCCAGCAGCTTCGCGGAGGAGACCCAGTACTTC.

This clone came up a few times. The DNA of the CDR3 is TGTGCCAGCAGTTCCTGGGACGGCCGGGATCAGCCCCAGCATTTT. It encodes CASSSWDGRDQPQHF. The V and J genes are TRBV27 and TRBJ1-5, with a possible D match to TRBD1 (5 bases). With 4 bases removed from V and 5 bases from J, the gap between germline ends came to 15 bases. The CDR3 runs 15 residues. Germline V CDR1 and CDR2: MNHEY, SMNVEV (reference sequence).

This chain connects TRBV15 to TRBJ2-1; 11 positions agree with TRBD2. With V trimmed by 0 bases and J by 7 bases, 8 bases remained unmatched. CDR3 length: 17 amino acids. Germline V CDR1 and CDR2: LNHNV, YYDKDF (reference sequence). The CDR3 DNA sequence: TGTGCCACCAGCAGAGAGGTAGCGGGGGGGAGGGCAAATGAGCAGTTCTTC. It specifies CATSREVAGGRANEQFF.

The chain couples TRBV14 to TRBJ2-7, with D perhaps matching TRBD2 (5 bases). The CDR3 loop spans 13 amino acids. With 8 bases removed from V and 4 bases from J, the gap between germline ends came to 15 bases. Germline CDR1 and CDR2: SGHDN and FVKESK. This CDR3 is CASGEGLRYEQYF. The DNA of the CDR3 is TGTGCCAGCGGAGAGGGCCTGAGATACGAGCAGTACTTC.

CDR3 loop: CASSPPDGGWGTEAFF. In nucleotides, the CDR3 is TGTGCCAGCAGTCCCCCAGATGGGGGGTGGGGCACTGAAGCTTTCTTT. V usage is TRBV7-2 and J usage is TRBJ1-1; D may be TRBD1 (5 bases). Germline lookup yields CDR1 SGHTA and CDR2 FQGNSA. V was trimmed by 6 bases and J by 4 bases, leaving 21 bases between them. This CDR3 has 16 amino acids.

V is TRBV10-2 and J is TRBJ1-4; D not resolved. Trimming left V 8 bases short and J 4 bases short, with 20 bases between. There are 16 residues in the CDR3. Germline V lookup: CDR1 WSHSY, CDR2 SAAADI. In DNA form, the CDR3 reads TGCGCCAGCCGCCTAGGCACAGCCGTGGGTAATGAAAAACTGTTTTTT. Translated, it gives CASRLGTAVGNEKLFF.

The chain links TRBV15 to TRBJ1-2; tentative D call: TRBD1 (5 bases). The CDR3 length is 12 residues. Trimming took off 4 bases at V and 4 bases at J, with 7 bases between the two ends. Germline CDR1 and CDR2: LNHNV and YYDKDF (reference sequence). CDR3 in DNA: TGTGCCACCAGCAACAGGTTCTATGGCTACACCTTC. This encodes CATSNRFYGYTF.

V gene TRBV19 combines with J gene TRBJ1-5; TRBD1 agrees at 11 bases. The CDR3 consists of 17 residues. Germline V gene lookup returns CDR1 LNHDA and CDR2 SQIVND (reference sequence). Losses at the gene ends were 7 bases for V and 7 bases for J; bases not matched to a gene: 15. The CDR3 DNA is TGTGCCAGTAAACGGGAGCCCGGGACAGGGGGAAGGCAGCCCCAGCATTTT. It yields the protein CASKREPGTGGRQPQHF.

The sample holds a few counts of this clone. J is TRBJ1-3 and V is TRBV25-1; D uncertain. The V gene lost 5 bases and the J gene lost 3 bases, with 11 bases spanning the gap. The CDR3 runs to 14 residues. Looked up from germline, CDR1 is MGHDK and CDR2 is SYGVNS. CDR3 loop: CASSTATDGNTIYF. The CDR3 nucleotides are TGTGCCAGCAGTACCGCGACGGATGGAAACACCATATATTTT. Drawing the rest from reference TRBV25-1 and TRBJ1-3, the complete variable domain is EADIYQTPRYLVIGTGKKITLECSQTMGHDKMYWYQQDPGMELHLIHYSYGVNSTEKGDLSSESTVSRIRTEHFPLTLESARPSHTSQYLCASSTATDGNTIYFGEGSWLTVV.

The rearrangement joins TRBV5-1 to TRBJ2-3, with a tentative D call TRBD1 (6 bases). Germline CDR1 reads SGHRS; CDR2 reads YFSETQ. Trimming pared 0 bases from V and 7 bases from J, leaving 18 bases between. The CDR3 covers 16 residues. The CDR3, as DNA: TGCGCCAGCAGCTTGGCCTCAGGGGCGAGCTCAAATACGCAGTATTTT. Encoded protein: CASSLASGASSNTQYF.

J is TRBJ1-3 and V is TRBV6-6; 9 bases match TRBD1. The CDR3 has 15 amino acids. Germline trimming cut 6 bases from V and 8 bases from J; bases unmatched to any gene: 11. CDR1 MNHNY and CDR2 SVGAGI come from the germline V gene (reference sequence). The CDR3 reads CASSHGTGRSDTIYF. The CDR3 DNA sequence: TGTGCCAGCAGCCACGGGACAGGGCGGTCGGACACCATATATTTT.

V gene TRBV28 combines with J gene TRBJ1-2; 9 bases are a match to TRBD1. The germline CDR1 and CDR2 sequences are MDHEN and SYDVKM. V dropped 6 bases and J dropped 4; count of bases not matched to a gene: 0. CDR3 length: 12 amino acids. CDR3 amino acids: CASRTGGYGYTF. As DNA, the CDR3 is TGTGCCAGCAGGACAGGGGGCTATGGCTACACCTTC.

The rearrangement links TRBV9 to TRBJ2-3; 8 bases align to TRBD1. The germline CDR1 and CDR2 sequences are SGDLS and YYNGEE. V trimming: 4 bases; J trimming: 0 bases; junction bases outside the gene matches: 7. The CDR3 totals 16 residues. CDR3 nucleotides: TGTGCCAGCAGCTCCGGACAGGGCCTAAGCACAGATACGCAGTATTTT. The encoded protein is CASSSGQGLSTDTQYF.

The genes are TRBV5-1 and TRBJ1-1; D uncertain. The CDR3 contains 13 residues. CDR1 and CDR2 (germline): SGHRS, YFSETQ. V lost 1 base and J lost 5, with 9 bases in between. This chain's CDR3 is CASSLRRNTEAFF. CDR3 DNA: TGCGCCAGCAGCTTGCGACGGAATACTGAAGCTTTCTTT.

This chain connects TRBV6-6 to TRBJ2-4, with D perhaps matching TRBD1 (6 bases). V lost 0 bases and J lost 11, with 11 bases in between. CDR1 and CDR2 from the germline V gene are MNHNY and SVGAGI (reference sequence). The CDR3 covers 13 residues. The CDR3 loop is CASSYSSQGVQYF. For the CDR3, the DNA is TGTGCCAGCAGTTACTCATCACAGGGCGTTCAGTACTTC.

The gene calls are TRBV5-1 and TRBJ2-7, with 9 bases lining up with TRBD2. CDR1 is SGHRS, CDR2 YFSETQ, per germline. J gave up 3 bases and V 3 bases, and 10 bases lay outside the gene matches. The CDR3 is made up of 16 amino acids. The CDR3 here is CASSWTSGGSRYEQYF. CDR3 DNA: TGCGCCAGCAGCTGGACCAGCGGGGGGTCCCGCTACGAGCAGTACTTC.